These 27 T cell receptor beta chains were sequenced from one sample in a study of blood T cell repertoires in COVID-19. Only in-frame clones appear in the TCRdb table, and some are missing; sequencing was by immunoSEQ multiplex PCR. The table lists about 190,000 clones, less than 90% of them singletons. The source material was peripheral blood. The receptors were gathered from a woman between 35 and 50 years old with acute or convalescent COVID-19.

The chain recombines TRBV5-6 with TRBJ1-2; no clear D gene. The CDR3 sequence is 14 residues long. Per the germline V gene, CDR1 is SGHDT and CDR2 is YYEEEE. V was pared by 0 bases and J by 4 bases, with 10 bases between. The CDR3 region is CASSLVPGSYGYTF. The CDR3 DNA sequence: TGTGCCAGCAGCTTGGTCCCAGGCTCCTATGGCTACACCTTC.

The V and J genes are TRBV10-3 and TRBJ2-1; D is perhaps TRBD2 (5 bases). This CDR3 contains 14 residues. The germline gives CDR1 ENHRY, CDR2 SYGVKD. The ends were cut back, 8 bases at V and 6 bases at J, with 17 bases in the middle. For the CDR3, the DNA is TGTGCCATCTCCACTGACACTCGGGGCAATGAGCAGTTCTTC. Residues: CAISTDTRGNEQFF.

The CDR3 sequence is CASSPDRDGYTF. The CDR3 DNA reads as TGTGCCAGCAGTCCGGACAGGGACGGCTACACCTTC. The chain is built from TRBV5-4 and TRBJ1-2; 8 bases are a match to TRBD1. The CDR3 loop spans 12 amino acids. The V gene's germline CDR1 is SGHNT and CDR2 YYREEE (reference sequence). V shed 5 bases, J shed 8 bases, and the junction held 5 bases outside the gene matches.

V is TRBV28 and J is TRBJ1-2, with D possibly TRBD1 on 5 matching bases. V was clipped by 7 bases and J by 5 bases, with 17 bases between them. Germline loops: CDR1 MDHEN, CDR2 SYDVKM. The CDR3 has 14 amino acids. The CDR3 spells CASNEFGGIYGYTF. The DNA of the CDR3 is TGTGCCAGCAACGAGTTCGGGGGGATTTATGGCTACACCTTC.

V is TRBV6-5 and J is TRBJ1-2; D gene ambiguous. The V gene's germline CDR1 is MNHEY and CDR2 SVGAGI. V was clipped by 6 bases and J by 3 bases, with 8 bases between them. The length of the CDR3 is 12 residues. CDR3 nucleotides: TGTGCCAGCAGCGGGGTGGACTATGGCTACACCTTC. Amino acids: CASSGVDYGYTF.

This clone was detected a few times. The genes are TRBV2 and TRBJ1-6; D not resolved. Germline CDR1 SNHLY, CDR2 FYNNEI. Trimming removed 9 bases from V and 3 bases from J, with 9 bases in between. The CDR3 totals 13 residues. DNA of the CDR3: TGTGCCAGTACAGCCAGCTATAATTCACCCCTCCACTTT. Its translation is CASTASYNSPLHF.

This sequence joins TRBV2 and TRBJ1-2; D call uncertain. The CDR3 has 12 residues. Deletions cut 4 bases from V and 7 bases from J, with 10 bases between. The germline CDR1 and CDR2 sequences are SNHLY and FYNNEI. CDR3 amino acids: CASSGVPGGYTF. Written as DNA, the CDR3 is TGTGCCAGCAGTGGGGTTCCAGGTGGCTACACCTTC.

In DNA, the CDR3 is TGTGCCAGCTCACCAAACATGAACACTGAAGCTTTCTTT. It yields the protein CASSPNMNTEAFF. The chain is built from TRBV18 and TRBJ1-1; D unresolved. Trimming removed 2 bases at V and 0 bases at J, with 4 bases between. Germline V gives CDR1 KGHSH, CDR2 LQKENI. The CDR3 has 13 amino acids.

Written as DNA, the CDR3 is TGTGCCAGCAGTCCTCGCGCACCTAATGAAAAACTGTTTTTT. Its protein product is CASSPRAPNEKLFF. The chain uses TRBV27 and TRBJ1-4, with unresolved D. CDR1 is MNHEY, CDR2 SMNVEV, per germline (reference sequence). Trimming pared 5 bases from V and 3 bases from J, leaving 10 bases between. The CDR3 consists of 14 residues.

The V call is TRBV2, the J call TRBJ2-6; the D is unclear. Between the trimmed V and J ends, which lost 7 bases and 0 bases, there was a span of 7 bases. Germline loops: CDR1 SNHLY, CDR2 FYNNEI. This CDR3 region has 14 residues. DNA of the CDR3: TGTGCCAGCATTGGAGACTCTGGGGCCAACGTCCTGACTTTC. Its protein is CASIGDSGANVLTF.

The rearrangement joins TRBV5-1 to TRBJ1-1, with TRBD1 identical over 9 bases. The V and J ends lost 1 base and 4 bases, in that order; junction bases with no gene match: 5. The germline gives CDR1 SGHRS, CDR2 YFSETQ. The CDR3 has 15 residues. CDR3 amino acids: CASSLYTGGPTEAFF. The CDR3 coding sequence is TGCGCCAGCAGCTTGTACACAGGGGGCCCCACTGAAGCTTTCTTT. The full variable domain, with the rest looked up from reference TRBV5-1 and TRBJ1-1, is KAGVTQTPRYLIKTRGQQVTLSCSPISGHRSVSWYQQTPGQGLQFLFEYFSETQRNKGNFPGRFSGRQFSNSRSEMNVSTLELGDSALYLCASSLYTGGPTEAFFGQGTRLTVV.

The chain combines TRBV28 with TRBJ1-2; 8 positions match TRBD1. J lost 1 base, V lost 7 bases, and 8 bases had no gene match. The CDR3 loop spans 15 amino acids. CDR1 MDHEN and CDR2 SYDVKM come from the germline V gene. The CDR3 bases are TGTGCCAGCACCTCCGGACAGGGAATTAACTATGGCTACACCTTC. Protein: CASTSGQGINYGYTF.

CDR3 DNA: TGTGCCAGCAGCCAAGTGGGCACCTATGGCTACACCTTC. Translated: CASSQVGTYGYTF. The V call is TRBV3-1 (or the pseudogene TRBV3-2), the J call TRBJ1-2; no clear D gene. The CDR3 is 13 residues long. Germline V gene data show CDR1 as LGHDT and CDR2 as YNNKEL (reference sequence). V was cut by 1 base and J by 4 bases, with 7 bases left in between.

The rearrangement uses TRBV19 and TRBJ1-3; D unresolved. CDR1 and CDR2 (germline): LNHDA, SQIVND (reference sequence). The V gene lost 5 bases and the J gene lost 5 bases, with 4 bases spanning the gap. CDR3 length: 11 amino acids. CDR3 residues: CASSYRNTIYF. DNA for the CDR3: TGTGCCAGTAGTTATCGAAACACCATATATTTT.

J is TRBJ1-3 and V is TRBV2; D might be TRBD1 (6 bases). The CDR3 sequence is 16 residues long. The V end was cut by 1 base, the J end by 4 bases, with 14 bases between. Germline CDR1 reads SNHLY; CDR2 reads FYNNEI. DNA of the CDR3: TGTGCCAGCAGTGAAGGCGGGGGGGCTTTCGGAAACACCATATATTTT. Translating it yields CASSEGGGAFGNTIYF.

The chain has TRBV7-9 and TRBJ1-5; no clear D gene. The CDR3 consists of 16 residues. Per germline, CDR1 SEHNR and CDR2 FQNEAQ (reference sequence). Trimming removed 5 bases from V and 0 bases from J, with 14 bases in between. The CDR3 sequence: CASSRLAGNSNQPQHF. The CDR3 nucleotides are TGTGCCAGCAGCCGACTCGCGGGGAATAGCAATCAGCCCCAGCATTTT.

This clone has just one count. The rearrangement uses TRBV5-1 and TRBJ1-6, with D perhaps matching TRBD1 (6 bases). Trimming removed 7 bases at V and 7 bases at J, with 15 bases between. Germline values: CDR1 SGHRS, CDR2 YFSETQ. The CDR3 length is 14 residues. In DNA, the CDR3 is TGCGCCAGCCGCCCCGGGACAATCAATTCACCCCTCCACTTT. Protein product: CASRPGTINSPLHF.

This clone came up a few times. The chain combines TRBV19 with TRBJ2-7, with D maybe TRBD2 (5 bases). Trimming stripped 6 bases from V and 2 bases from J, with 14 bases between. Per germline, CDR1 LNHDA and CDR2 SQIVND (reference sequence). The CDR3 is 14 amino acids. The CDR3 reads CASRLGSGPYEQYF. DNA for the CDR3: TGTGCCAGTAGACTAGGGTCGGGCCCCTACGAGCAGTACTTC. Filled out from reference TRBV19 and TRBJ2-7, the complete variable domain reads DGGITQSPKYLFRKEGQNVTLSCEQNLNHDAMYWYRQDPGQGLRLIYYSQIVNDFQKGDIAEGYSVSREKKESFPLTVTSAQKNPTAFYLCASRLGSGPYEQYFGPGTRLTVT.

The chain recombines TRBV6-5 with TRBJ2-3; no firm D call. The V gene's germline CDR1 is MNHEY and CDR2 SVGAGI. The germline V and J ends were trimmed by 4 bases and 5 bases, with 10 bases remaining between them. CDR3 size: 13 residues. The CDR3 coding sequence is TGTGCCAGCAGTTTGCCGGGTGAAGATACGCAGTATTTT. Translating it yields CASSLPGEDTQYF.

The chain is built from TRBV27 and TRBJ2-7; maybe TRBD2 (7 bases). V lost 4 bases to trimming and J lost 3 bases, with 13 bases between them. CDR3 length: 14 amino acids. Germline CDR1 MNHEY, CDR2 SMNVEV (reference sequence). CDR3 region: CASSWGGHNYEQYF. DNA of the CDR3: TGTGCCAGCAGTTGGGGGGGGCACAACTACGAGCAGTACTTC.

In DNA, the CDR3 is TGTGCCAGCAGCACTACAGGGGGATCCCCTAACTATGGCTACACCTTC. This encodes CASSTTGGSPNYGYTF. V usage is TRBV21-1 and J usage is TRBJ1-2; no check of the table's D call, TRBD1, against the DNA was made. TRBV21-1 has pseudogene status. The CDR3 runs 16 residues.

The chain joins TRBV6-5 to TRBJ1-2; TRBD1 matches 8 bases. The CDR3 has 14 residues. The junction had 4 bases not matched to a gene; V was cut back by 1 base and J by 6 bases. Germline V gives CDR1 MNHEY, CDR2 SVGAGI. CDR3 nucleotides: TGTGCCAGCAGTTACTTGACAGGGGTTAATGGCTACACCTTC. It translates to CASSYLTGVNGYTF.

This chain joins TRBV19 and TRBJ1-2, with 7 bases lining up with TRBD1. The CDR3 spans 13 residues. J gave up 6 bases and V 7 bases, and 8 bases lay outside the gene matches. Germline CDR1 reads LNHDA; CDR2 reads SQIVND (reference sequence). The CDR3 DNA follows: TGTGCCAGTACTTCAGGGGGTAAGGATGGCTACACCTTC. Its translation is CASTSGGKDGYTF.

As for this clone: This sample includes further DNA sequences coding for the same CDR3. The chain is built from TRBV28 and TRBJ1-1; a weak D match, TRBD1 (5 bases). Trimming left V 2 bases short and J 5 bases short, with 6 bases between. The V gene's germline CDR1 is MDHEN and CDR2 SYDVKM. The CDR3 consists of 12 residues. The CDR3 DNA reads TGTGCCAGCAGTTTAAGGGGAACTGAAGCTTTCTTT. This codes for CASSLRGTEAFF.

The chain combines TRBV5-5 with TRBJ2-1; 10 positions agree with TRBD2. The CDR3 is 14 amino acids. Germline V CDR1 and CDR2: SGHKS, YYEKEE (reference sequence). With V trimmed by 4 bases and J by 8 bases, 6 bases remained unmatched. CDR3 sequence reads: CASSRRTSGDEQFF. The CDR3 DNA reads as TGTGCCAGCAGCCGACGGACTAGCGGCGATGAGCAGTTCTTC.

The rearrangement joins TRBV9 to TRBJ1-3; D perhaps matches TRBD1 (6 bases). CDR1 is SGDLS and CDR2 is YYNGEE in the germline V gene. The ends were cut back, 4 bases at V and 0 bases at J, with 14 bases in the middle. CDR3 size: 16 residues. In DNA, the CDR3 is TGTGCCAGCAGCACCCGCTGGACAGCCTCTGGAAACACCATATATTTT. Amino acids: CASSTRWTASGNTIYF.

The chain joins TRBV6-5 to TRBJ2-7, with D perhaps matching TRBD1 (6 bases). Deletions cut 6 bases from V and 0 bases from J, with 15 bases between. Germline CDR1 and CDR2: MNHEY and SVGAGI. This CDR3 has 15 residues. This CDR3 is CASSLGQSSSYEQYF. The CDR3 region has the DNA TGTGCCAGCAGCCTAGGACAGTCCAGCTCCTACGAGCAGTACTTC.